Following are 12 T cell receptor beta chains from one sample sequenced in a study of a mutant IDH1 vaccine in newly diagnosed glioma. Their antigens remain unidentified. Time point reported: week 23, last vaccination. Doses of 300 ug of mutant IDH1 20-mer peptide were given with topical imiquimod. TCRdb keeps only in-frame clones here, not all; method: immunoSEQ multiplex PCR. The data show 65,000 or so clones, more than 75% seen once. The source material was PBMCs, sampled from a glioma patient whose treatment included an IDH1 peptide vaccine. These receptors all come from a man aged 25 to 40 with glioma.

This clone was observed a few times. The J gene is TRBJ2-7, the V gene TRBV28; 8 bases are shared with TRBD1. V lost 3 bases and J lost 3; bases outside the gene matches: 10. Germline V gene lookup returns CDR1 MDHEN and CDR2 SYDVKM. CDR3 length: 16 residues. CDR3 bases: TGTGCCAGCAGTTTTCCCGCCGGGACAGGAAGCTACGAGCAGTACTTC. Translated, it gives CASSFPAGTGSYEQYF.

The chain combines TRBV11-3 with TRBJ1-1; TRBD1 might be the D (6 bases). CDR3 length equals 13 residues. V shed 3 bases and J shed 10 bases, with 15 bases lying between them. Germline V gene lookup returns CDR1 SGHNT and CDR2 YENEEA. DNA for the CDR3: TGTGCCAGCAGCTTGGGGAGGGACAAGAGAGCTTTCTTT. Amino acids: CASSLGRDKRAFF. The variable domain in full, completed from reference TRBV11-3 and TRBJ1-1, reads EAGVVQSPRYKIIEKKQPVAFWCNPISGHNTLYWYLQNLGQGPELLIRYENEEAVDDSQLPKDRFSAERLKGVDSTLKIQPAELGDSAVYLCASSLGRDKRAFFGQGTRLTVV.

A remark on this clone: Other DNA sequences of this sample code for an identical CDR3. The chain is built from TRBV6-4 and TRBJ2-3; 12 bases agree with TRBD2. There are 14 residues in the CDR3. V was pared by 8 bases and J by 2 bases, with 2 bases of the junction left unmatched. Germline V CDR1 and CDR2: MRHNA, SNTAGT. In nucleotides, the CDR3 is TGTGCCAGCTCTAGCGGGGGGGCCACAGATACGCAGTATTTT. It encodes CASSSGGATDTQYF.

The rearrangement joins TRBV7-9 to TRBJ2-3, with D perhaps matching TRBD1 (6 bases). CDR3 size: 16 residues. Germline CDR1 and CDR2: SEHNR and FQNEAQ (reference sequence). V lost 1 base and J 2 bases, leaving 13 bases between the germline ends. The CDR3 loop is CASSLGRQASTDTQYF. The CDR3 DNA reads as TGTGCCAGCAGCTTAGGGAGACAGGCTTCCACAGATACGCAGTATTTT.

CDR3 amino acids: CASGAGGSSYEQYF. Written as DNA, the CDR3 is TGTGCCAGCGGCGCGGGCGGAAGCTCCTACGAGCAGTACTTC. The V call is TRBV21-1, the J call TRBJ2-7; the table calls TRBD2, which could not be checked here. TRBV21-1 has pseudogene status. The CDR3 contains 14 residues.

The chain recombines TRBV27 with TRBJ1-1, with 9 bases that match TRBD1. The length of the CDR3 is 13 residues. CDR1 MNHEY and CDR2 SMNVEV come from the germline V gene (reference sequence). V lost 7 bases, J lost 4 bases, and 4 bases stayed unmatched. The chain's CDR3 is CASKPTGGTEAFF. CDR3 nucleotide sequence: TGTGCCAGCAAACCGACAGGGGGCACTGAAGCTTTCTTT.

The CDR3 loop reads CASSSKGWRGEETQYF. The CDR3, as DNA: TGTGCCAGCAGTTCTAAAGGGTGGCGGGGGGAAGAGACCCAGTACTTC. The chain has TRBV6-6 and TRBJ2-5, with 8 bases that match TRBD2. J was trimmed by 3 bases and V by 4 bases; bases with no gene match: 10. There are 16 residues in the CDR3. The germline gives CDR1 MNHNY, CDR2 SVGAGI (reference sequence).

The chain uses TRBV23-1 and TRBJ2-2; 9 bases fit TRBD1. TRBV23-1 is sorted into the ORF group, with uncertain function. There are 13 residues in the CDR3. The J segment lost 5 bases and the V segment lost 7 bases, leaving 2 bases of the junction unmatched. The CDR3 loop is CASKGQGTGELFF. The DNA of the CDR3 is TGCGCCAGCAAGGGACAGGGTACCGGGGAGCTGTTTTTT.

This chain connects TRBV18 to TRBJ2-1; 9 nucleotides align to TRBD2. The CDR3 is made up of 17 amino acids. The germline V gene has CDR1 KGHSH and CDR2 LQKENI. J was trimmed by 6 bases and V by 0 bases; bases with no gene match: 9. The CDR3 reads CASSPPGSLAGFNEQFF. The CDR3 DNA sequence: TGTGCCAGCTCACCACCAGGTTCACTAGCGGGTTTCAATGAGCAGTTCTTC.

This clone is a singleton in its sample. This chain uses TRBV30 with TRBJ2-7; a weak D match, TRBD1 (6 bases). This CDR3 spans 13 amino acids. CDR1 is GTSNPN and CDR2 is SVGIG in the germline V gene (reference sequence). V was cut by 1 base and J by 2 bases, with 9 bases left in between. The CDR3 DNA is TGTGCCTGGAGTGCGGACAGAGCCTACGAGCAGTACTTC. This codes for CAWSADRAYEQYF. Variable domain in full (rest from reference TRBV30 and TRBJ2-7): SQTIHQWPATLVQPVGSPLSLECTVEGTSNPNLYWYRQAAGRGLQLLFYSVGIGQISSEVPQNLSASRPQDRQFILSSKKLLLSDSGFYLCAWSADRAYEQYFGPGTRLTVT.

J is TRBJ2-7 and V is TRBV20-1; D uncertain. With 3 bases removed from V and 4 bases from J, the gap between germline ends came to 7 bases. The germline CDR1 and CDR2 sequences are DFQATT and SNEGSKA (reference sequence). This CDR3 is built from 11 residues. The CDR3 here is CSARNEYEQYF. The CDR3 DNA sequence: TGCAGTGCTAGGAACGAGTACGAGCAGTACTTC.

The CDR3 coding sequence is TGTGCCAGCAGCCCCCGACAGGGACTTCCCCATGGCTACACCTTC. Translated: CASSPRQGLPHGYTF. This rearrangement joins TRBV11-2 to TRBJ1-2; 7 bases match TRBD1. Per the germline V gene, CDR1 is SGHAT and CDR2 is FQNNGV. This CDR3 spans 15 amino acids. The V segment lost 5 bases and the J segment 6 bases; nucleotides outside the gene matches: 12.